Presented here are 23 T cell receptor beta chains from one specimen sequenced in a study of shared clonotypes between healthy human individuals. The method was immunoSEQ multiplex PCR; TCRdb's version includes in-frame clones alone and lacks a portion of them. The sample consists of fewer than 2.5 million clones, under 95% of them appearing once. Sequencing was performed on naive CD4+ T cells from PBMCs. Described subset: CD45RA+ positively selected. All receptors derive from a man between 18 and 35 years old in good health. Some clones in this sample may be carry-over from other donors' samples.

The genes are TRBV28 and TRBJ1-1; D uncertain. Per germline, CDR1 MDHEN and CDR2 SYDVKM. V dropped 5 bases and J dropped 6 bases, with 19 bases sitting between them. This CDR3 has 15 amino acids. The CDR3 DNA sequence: TGTGCCAGCAGTCCCCCCCCAATAGGTGGCCCTGAAGCTTTCTTT. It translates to CASSPPPIGGPEAFF.

The CDR3 region is CASSSRTGVGANVLTF. The CDR3 coding sequence is TGCGCCAGCAGCTCGAGGACAGGGGTTGGGGCCAACGTCCTGACTTTC. The rearrangement joins TRBV5-1 to TRBJ2-6, with 9 bases identical to TRBD1. This CDR3 has 16 residues. J was trimmed by 3 bases and V by 3 bases; bases with no gene match: 4. Germline CDR1 reads SGHRS; CDR2 reads YFSETQ.

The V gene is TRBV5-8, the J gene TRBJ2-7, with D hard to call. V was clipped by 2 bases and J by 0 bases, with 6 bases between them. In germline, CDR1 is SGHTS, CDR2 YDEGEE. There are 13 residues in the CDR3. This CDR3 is CASSLHISYEQYF. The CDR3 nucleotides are TGTGCCAGCAGCTTACACATCTCCTACGAGCAGTACTTC.

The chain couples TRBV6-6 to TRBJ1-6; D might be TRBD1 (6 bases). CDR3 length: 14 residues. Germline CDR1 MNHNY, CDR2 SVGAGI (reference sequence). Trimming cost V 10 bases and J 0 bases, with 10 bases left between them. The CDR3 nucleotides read TGTGCCACCATGGACAGCTCCTATAATTCACCCCTCCACTTT. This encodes CATMDSSYNSPLHF.

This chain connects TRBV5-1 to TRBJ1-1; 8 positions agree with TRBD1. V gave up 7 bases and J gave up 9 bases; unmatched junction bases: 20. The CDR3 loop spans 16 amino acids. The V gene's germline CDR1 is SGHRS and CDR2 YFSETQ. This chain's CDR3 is CASGILVTGDSRKAFF. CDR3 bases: TGCGCCAGCGGGATCCTAGTGACAGGGGATTCCCGCAAAGCTTTCTTT.

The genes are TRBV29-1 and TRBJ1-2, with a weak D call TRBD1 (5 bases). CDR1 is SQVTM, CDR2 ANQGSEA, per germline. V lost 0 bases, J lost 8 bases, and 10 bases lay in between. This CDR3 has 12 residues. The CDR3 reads CSVEEWGNGYTF. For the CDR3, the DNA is TGCAGCGTTGAAGAATGGGGGAACGGCTACACCTTC.

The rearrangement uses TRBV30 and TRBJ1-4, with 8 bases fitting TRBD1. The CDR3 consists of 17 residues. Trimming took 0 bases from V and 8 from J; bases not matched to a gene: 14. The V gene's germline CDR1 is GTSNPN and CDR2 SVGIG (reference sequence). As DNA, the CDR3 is TGTGCCTGGAGTGTACGAGGTGACAGGGGACCGGGAGAAAAACTGTTTTTT. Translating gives CAWSVRGDRGPGEKLFF.

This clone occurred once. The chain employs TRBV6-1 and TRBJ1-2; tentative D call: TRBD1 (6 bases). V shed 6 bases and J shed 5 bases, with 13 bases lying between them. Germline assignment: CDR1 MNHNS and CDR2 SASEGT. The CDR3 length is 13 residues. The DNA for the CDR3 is TGTGCCAGCAGGAGCGACAGGCAGTATGGCTACACCTTC. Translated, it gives CASRSDRQYGYTF.

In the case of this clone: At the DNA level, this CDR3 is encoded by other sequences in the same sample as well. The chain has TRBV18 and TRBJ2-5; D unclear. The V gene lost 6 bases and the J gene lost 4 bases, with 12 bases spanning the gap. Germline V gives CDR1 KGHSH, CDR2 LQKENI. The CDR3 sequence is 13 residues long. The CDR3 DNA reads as TGTGCCAGCTCTCCCGGGTTGGGAGAGACCCAGTACTTC. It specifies CASSPGLGETQYF.

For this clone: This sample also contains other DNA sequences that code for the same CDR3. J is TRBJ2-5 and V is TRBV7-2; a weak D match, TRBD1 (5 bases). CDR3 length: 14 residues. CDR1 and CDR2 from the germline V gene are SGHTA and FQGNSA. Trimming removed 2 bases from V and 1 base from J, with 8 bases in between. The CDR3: CASSLSRAQETQYF. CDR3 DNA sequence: TGTGCCAGCAGCTTATCCAGGGCCCAAGAGACCCAGTACTTC. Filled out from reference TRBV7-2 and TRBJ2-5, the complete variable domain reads GAGVSQSPSNKVTEKGKDVELRCDPISGHTALYWYRQSLGQGLEFLIYFQGNSAPDKSGLPSDRFSAERTGGSVSTLTIQRTQQEDSAVYLCASSLSRAQETQYFGPGTRLLVL.

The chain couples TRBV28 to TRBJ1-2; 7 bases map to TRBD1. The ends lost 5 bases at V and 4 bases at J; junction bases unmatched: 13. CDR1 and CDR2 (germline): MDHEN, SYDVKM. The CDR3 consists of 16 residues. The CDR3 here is CASSRTGIGVSYGYTF. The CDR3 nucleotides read TGTGCCAGCAGTAGGACAGGTATCGGAGTCAGCTATGGCTACACCTTC.

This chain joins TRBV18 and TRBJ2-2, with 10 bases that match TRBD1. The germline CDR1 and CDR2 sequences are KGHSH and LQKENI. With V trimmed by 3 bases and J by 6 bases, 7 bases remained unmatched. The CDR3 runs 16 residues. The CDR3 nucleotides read TGTGCCAGCTCACCGCCGGGACAGGGGATCGCCGGGGAGCTGTTTTTT. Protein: CASSPPGQGIAGELFF.

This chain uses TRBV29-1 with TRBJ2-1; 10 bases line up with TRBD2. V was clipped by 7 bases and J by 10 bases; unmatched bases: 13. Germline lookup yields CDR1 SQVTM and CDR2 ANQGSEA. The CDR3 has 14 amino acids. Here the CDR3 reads CSADGTSAILEQFF. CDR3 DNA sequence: TGCAGCGCCGACGGGACTAGCGCCATTTTAGAGCAGTTCTTC.

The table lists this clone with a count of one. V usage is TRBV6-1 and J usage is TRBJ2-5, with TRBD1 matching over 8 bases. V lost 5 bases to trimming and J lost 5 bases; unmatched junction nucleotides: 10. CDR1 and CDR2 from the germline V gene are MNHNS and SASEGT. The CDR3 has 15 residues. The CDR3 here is CASSTSGGRVETQYF. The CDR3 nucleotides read TGTGCCAGCAGTACCTCAGGGGGCCGGGTGGAGACCCAGTACTTC.

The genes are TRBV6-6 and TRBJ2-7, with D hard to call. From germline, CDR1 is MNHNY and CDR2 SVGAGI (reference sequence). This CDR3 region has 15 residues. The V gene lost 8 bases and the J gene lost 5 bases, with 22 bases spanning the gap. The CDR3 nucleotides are TGTGCCAGCTTGGAGAGTCGTTGGAGCGACCACGAGCAGTACTTC. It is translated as CASLESRWSDHEQYF.

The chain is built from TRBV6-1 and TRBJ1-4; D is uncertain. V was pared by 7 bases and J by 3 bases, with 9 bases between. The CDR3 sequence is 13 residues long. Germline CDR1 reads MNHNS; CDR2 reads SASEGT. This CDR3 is CASTHLPNEKLFF. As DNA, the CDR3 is TGTGCCAGCACTCATTTGCCTAATGAAAAACTGTTTTTT.

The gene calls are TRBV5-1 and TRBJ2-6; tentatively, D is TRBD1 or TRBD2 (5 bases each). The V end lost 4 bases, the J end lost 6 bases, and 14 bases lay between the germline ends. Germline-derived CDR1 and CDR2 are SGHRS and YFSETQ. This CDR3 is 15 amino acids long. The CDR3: CASSPQRGVANVLTF. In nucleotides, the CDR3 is TGCGCCAGCAGCCCTCAGAGGGGTGTGGCCAACGTCCTGACTTTC.

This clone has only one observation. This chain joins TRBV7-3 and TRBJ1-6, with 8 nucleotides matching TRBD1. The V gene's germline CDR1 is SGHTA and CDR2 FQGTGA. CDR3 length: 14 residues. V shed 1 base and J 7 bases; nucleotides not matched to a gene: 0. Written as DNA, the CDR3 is TGTGCCAGCAGCTTAAACAGGGGGAATTCACCCCTCCACTTT. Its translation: CASSLNRGNSPLHF.

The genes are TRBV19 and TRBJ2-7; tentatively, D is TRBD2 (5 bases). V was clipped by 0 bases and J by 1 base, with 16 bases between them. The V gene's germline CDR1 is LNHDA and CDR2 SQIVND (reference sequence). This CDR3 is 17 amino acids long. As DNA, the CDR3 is TGTGCCAGTAGTATAGATCTAGGCGGGCGACAATCCTACGAGCAGTACTTC. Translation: CASSIDLGGRQSYEQYF.

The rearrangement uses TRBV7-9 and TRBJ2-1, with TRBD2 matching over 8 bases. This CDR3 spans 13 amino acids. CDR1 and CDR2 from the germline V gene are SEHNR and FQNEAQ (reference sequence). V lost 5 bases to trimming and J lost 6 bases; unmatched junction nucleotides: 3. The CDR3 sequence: CASSAGLANEQFF. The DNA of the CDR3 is TGTGCCAGCAGCGCAGGACTAGCCAATGAGCAGTTCTTC.

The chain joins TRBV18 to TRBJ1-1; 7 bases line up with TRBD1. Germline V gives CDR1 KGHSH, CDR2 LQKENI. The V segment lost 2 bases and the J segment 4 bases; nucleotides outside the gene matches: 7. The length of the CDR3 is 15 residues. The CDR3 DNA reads TGTGCCAGCTCACCATCGACAGGGAGTGGCACTGAAGCTTTCTTT. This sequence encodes CASSPSTGSGTEAFF.

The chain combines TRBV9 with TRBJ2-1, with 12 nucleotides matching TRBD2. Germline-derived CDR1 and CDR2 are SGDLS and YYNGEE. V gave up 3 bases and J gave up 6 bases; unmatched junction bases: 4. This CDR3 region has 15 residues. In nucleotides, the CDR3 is TGTGCCAGCAGCGCTAGCGGGAGGGCCGCCAATGAGCAGTTCTTC. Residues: CASSASGRAANEQFF.

The CDR3 bases are TGTGCCAGCAGCCTTGAGGGTAATGAAAAACTGTTTTTT. This codes for CASSLEGNEKLFF. V gene TRBV6-5 combines with J gene TRBJ1-4; D not certain. Trimming took 6 bases from V and 4 from J, leaving 9 bases between them. The CDR3 has 13 amino acids. The V gene's germline CDR1 is MNHEY and CDR2 SVGAGI.